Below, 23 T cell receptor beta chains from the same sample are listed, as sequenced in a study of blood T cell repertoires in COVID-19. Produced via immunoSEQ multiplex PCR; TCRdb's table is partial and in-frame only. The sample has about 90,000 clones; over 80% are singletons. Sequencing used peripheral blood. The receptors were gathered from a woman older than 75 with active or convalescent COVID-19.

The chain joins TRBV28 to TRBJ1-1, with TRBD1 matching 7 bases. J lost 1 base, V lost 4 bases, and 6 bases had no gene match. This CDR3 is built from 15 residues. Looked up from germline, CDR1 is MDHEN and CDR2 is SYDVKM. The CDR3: CASSSQGVSNTEAFF. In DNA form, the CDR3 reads TGTGCCAGCAGTTCCCAGGGGGTATCGAACACTGAAGCTTTCTTT.

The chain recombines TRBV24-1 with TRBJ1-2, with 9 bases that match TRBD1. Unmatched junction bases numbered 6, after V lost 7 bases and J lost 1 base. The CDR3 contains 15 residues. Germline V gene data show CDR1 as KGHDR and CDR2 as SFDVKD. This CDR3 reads CATSQADRGNYGYTF. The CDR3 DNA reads TGTGCCACCAGCCAAGCGGACAGGGGTAACTATGGCTACACCTTC.

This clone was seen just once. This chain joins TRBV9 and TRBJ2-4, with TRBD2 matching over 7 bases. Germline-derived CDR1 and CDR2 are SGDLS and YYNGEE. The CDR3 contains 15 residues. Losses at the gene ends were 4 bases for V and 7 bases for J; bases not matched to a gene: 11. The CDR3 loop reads CASSSEGGVYNIQYF. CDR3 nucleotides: TGTGCCAGCAGCTCGGAGGGAGGGGTTTATAACATTCAGTACTTC.

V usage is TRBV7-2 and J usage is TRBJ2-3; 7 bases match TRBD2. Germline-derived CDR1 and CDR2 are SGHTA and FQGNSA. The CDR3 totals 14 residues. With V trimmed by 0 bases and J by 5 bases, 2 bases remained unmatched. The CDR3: CASSLAGGVDTQYF. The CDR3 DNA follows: TGTGCCAGCAGCTTAGCGGGGGGGGTAGATACGCAGTATTTT.

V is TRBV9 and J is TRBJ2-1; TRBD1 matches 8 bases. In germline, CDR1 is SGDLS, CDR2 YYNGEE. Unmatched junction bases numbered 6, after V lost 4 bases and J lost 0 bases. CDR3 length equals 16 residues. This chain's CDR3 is CASSPDRGGSYNEQFF. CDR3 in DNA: TGTGCCAGCAGCCCAGACAGGGGAGGCTCCTACAATGAGCAGTTCTTC.

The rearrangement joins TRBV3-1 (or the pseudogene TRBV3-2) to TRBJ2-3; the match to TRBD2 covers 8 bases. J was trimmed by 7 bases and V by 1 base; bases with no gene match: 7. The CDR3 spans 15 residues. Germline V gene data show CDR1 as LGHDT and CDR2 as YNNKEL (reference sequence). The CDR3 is CASSQGLVAGYTQYF. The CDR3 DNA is TGTGCCAGCAGCCAAGGGTTGGTAGCGGGGTATACGCAGTATTTT.

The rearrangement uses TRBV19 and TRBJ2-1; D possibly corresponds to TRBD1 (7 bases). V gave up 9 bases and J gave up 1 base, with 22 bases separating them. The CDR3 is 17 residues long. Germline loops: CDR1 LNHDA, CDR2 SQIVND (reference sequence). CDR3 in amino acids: CASLGPVRGRSYNEQFF. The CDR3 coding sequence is TGTGCCAGCCTGGGACCGGTCAGGGGGAGGTCCTACAATGAGCAGTTCTTC.

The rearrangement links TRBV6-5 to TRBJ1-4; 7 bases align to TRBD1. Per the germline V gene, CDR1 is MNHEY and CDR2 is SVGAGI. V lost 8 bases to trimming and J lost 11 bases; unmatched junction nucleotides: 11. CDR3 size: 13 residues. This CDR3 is CASENRGIDKLFF. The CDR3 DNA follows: TGTGCCAGCGAGAACAGGGGAATAGACAAACTGTTTTTT.

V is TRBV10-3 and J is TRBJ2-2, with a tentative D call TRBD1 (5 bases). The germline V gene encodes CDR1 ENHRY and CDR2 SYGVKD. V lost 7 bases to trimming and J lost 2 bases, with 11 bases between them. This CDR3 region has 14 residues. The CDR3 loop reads CAIKDTRNTGELFF. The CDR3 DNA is TGTGCCATCAAGGACACTCGAAACACCGGGGAGCTGTTTTTT.

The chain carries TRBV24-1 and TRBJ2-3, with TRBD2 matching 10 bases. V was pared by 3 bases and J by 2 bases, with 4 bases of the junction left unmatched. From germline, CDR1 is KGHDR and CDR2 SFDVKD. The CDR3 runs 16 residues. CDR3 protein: CATSDRLAGITDTQYF. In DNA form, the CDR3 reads TGTGCCACCAGTGATCGACTAGCGGGCATCACAGATACGCAGTATTTT.

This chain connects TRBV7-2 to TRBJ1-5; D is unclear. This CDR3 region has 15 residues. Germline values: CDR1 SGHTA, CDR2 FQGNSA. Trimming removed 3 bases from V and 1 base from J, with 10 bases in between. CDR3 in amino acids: CASSLGQASNQPQHF. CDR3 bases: TGTGCCAGCAGCTTGGGCCAGGCCAGCAATCAGCCCCAGCATTTT.

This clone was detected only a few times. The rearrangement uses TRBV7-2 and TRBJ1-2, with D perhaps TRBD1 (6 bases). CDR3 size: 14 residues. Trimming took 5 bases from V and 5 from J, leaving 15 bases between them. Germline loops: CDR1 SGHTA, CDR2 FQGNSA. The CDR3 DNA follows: TGTGCCAGCAGCAGGACGGGGGGGCAATATGGCTACACCTTC. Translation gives CASSRTGGQYGYTF. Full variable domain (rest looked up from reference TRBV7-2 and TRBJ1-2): GAGVSQSPSNKVTEKGKDVELRCDPISGHTALYWYRQSLGQGLEFLIYFQGNSAPDKSGLPSDRFSAERTGGSVSTLTIQRTQQEDSAVYLCASSRTGGQYGYTFGSGTRLTVV.

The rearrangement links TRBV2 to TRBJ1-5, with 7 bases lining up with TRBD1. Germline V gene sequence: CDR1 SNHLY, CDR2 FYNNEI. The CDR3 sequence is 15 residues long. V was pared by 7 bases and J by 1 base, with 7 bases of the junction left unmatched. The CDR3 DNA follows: TGTGCCAGCACGCGAGACAGGGTGAGCAATCAGCCCCAGCATTTT. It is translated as CASTRDRVSNQPQHF.

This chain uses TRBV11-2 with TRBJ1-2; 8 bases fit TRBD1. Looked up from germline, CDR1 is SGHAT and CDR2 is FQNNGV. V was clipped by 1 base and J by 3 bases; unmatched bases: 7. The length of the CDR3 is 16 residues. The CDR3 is CASSLGAGGRYYGYTF. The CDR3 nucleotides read TGTGCCAGCAGCTTAGGGGCAGGGGGCCGCTACTATGGCTACACCTTC. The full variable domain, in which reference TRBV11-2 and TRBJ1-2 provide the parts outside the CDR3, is EAGVAQSPRYKIIEKRQSVAFWCNPISGHATLYWYQQILGQGPKLLIQFQNNGVVDDSQLPKDRFSAERLKGVDSTLKIQPAKLEDSAVYLCASSLGAGGRYYGYTFGSGTRLTVV.

CDR3 nucleotides: TGTGCCAGCAGAACCGGAACAGTGGATAATTCACCCCTCCACTTT. Amino acid sequence: CASRTGTVDNSPLHF. V and J are TRBV27 and TRBJ1-6; D gene unclear. Germline V gives CDR1 MNHEY, CDR2 SMNVEV (reference sequence). V shed 6 bases and J shed 5 bases, with 14 bases lying between them. The CDR3 contains 15 residues.

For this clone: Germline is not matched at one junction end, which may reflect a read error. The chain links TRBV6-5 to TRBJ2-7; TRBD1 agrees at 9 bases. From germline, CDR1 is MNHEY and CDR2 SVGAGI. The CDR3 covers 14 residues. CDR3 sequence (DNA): TGTGCCACACGAAACAGGGGGCTCTCCCACGAGCAGTACTTC. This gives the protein CATRNRGLSHEQYF.

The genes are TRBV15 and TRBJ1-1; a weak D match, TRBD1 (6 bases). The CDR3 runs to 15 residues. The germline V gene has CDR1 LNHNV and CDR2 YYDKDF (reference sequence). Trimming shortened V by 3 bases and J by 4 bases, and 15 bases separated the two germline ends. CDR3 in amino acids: CATSRPQGRATEAFF. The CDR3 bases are TGTGCCACCAGCAGGCCGCAGGGGCGGGCCACTGAAGCTTTCTTT.

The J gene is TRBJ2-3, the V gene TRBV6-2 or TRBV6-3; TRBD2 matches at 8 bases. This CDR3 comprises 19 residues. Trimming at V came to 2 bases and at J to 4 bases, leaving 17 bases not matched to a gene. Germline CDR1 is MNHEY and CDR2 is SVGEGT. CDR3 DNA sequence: TGTGCCAGCAGTTACGGAGAGGGACTAGGGCTCCGTGGGTCAGATACGCAGTATTTT. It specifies CASSYGEGLGLRGSDTQYF.

Written as DNA, the CDR3 is TGTGCCAGCAGCTTCAGGGGGCAAGGGCACACTGAAGCTTTCTTT. Translated: CASSFRGQGHTEAFF. The V and J genes are TRBV7-2 and TRBJ1-1; 8 nucleotides agree with TRBD1. This CDR3 is built from 15 residues. The J segment lost 3 bases and the V segment lost 3 bases, leaving 6 bases of the junction unmatched. CDR1 and CDR2 (germline): SGHTA, FQGNSA.

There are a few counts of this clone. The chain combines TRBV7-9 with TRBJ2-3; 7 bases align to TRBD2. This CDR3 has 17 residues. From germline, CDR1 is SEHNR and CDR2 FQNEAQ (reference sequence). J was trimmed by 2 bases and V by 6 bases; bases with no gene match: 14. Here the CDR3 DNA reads TGTGCCAGCAGTTTCGTTCCCGGGACTACAAACACAGATACGCAGTATTTT. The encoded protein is CASSFVPGTTNTDTQYF.

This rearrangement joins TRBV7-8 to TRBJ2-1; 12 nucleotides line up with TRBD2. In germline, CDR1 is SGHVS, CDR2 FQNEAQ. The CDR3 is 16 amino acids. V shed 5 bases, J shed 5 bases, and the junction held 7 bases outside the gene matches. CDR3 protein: CASSKWTSGANNEQFF. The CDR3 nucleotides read TGTGCCAGCAGCAAATGGACTAGCGGGGCGAACAATGAGCAGTTCTTC. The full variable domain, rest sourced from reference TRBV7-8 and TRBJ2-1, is GAGVSQSPRYKVAKRGQDVALRCDPISGHVSLFWYQQALGQGPEFLTYFQNEAQLDKSGLPSDRFFAERPEGSVSTLKIQRTQQEDSAVYLCASSKWTSGANNEQFFGPGTRLTVL.

This CDR3 reads CASSQEGGYNSPLHF. In DNA, the CDR3 is TGTGCCAGCAGCCAAGAGGGAGGATATAATTCACCCCTCCACTTT. V gene TRBV3-1 (or the pseudogene TRBV3-2) combines with J gene TRBJ1-6; D is uncertain. V gave up 0 bases and J gave up 4 bases, with 7 bases separating them. CDR3 length: 15 residues. Germline values: CDR1 LGHDT, CDR2 YNNKEL (reference sequence).

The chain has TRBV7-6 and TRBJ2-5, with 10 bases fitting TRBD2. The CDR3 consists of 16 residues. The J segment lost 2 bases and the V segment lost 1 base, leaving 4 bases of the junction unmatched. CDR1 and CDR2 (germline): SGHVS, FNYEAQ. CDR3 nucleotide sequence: TGTGCCAGCAGCTTAGTCCCTAGCGGGGGACAAGAGACCCAGTACTTC. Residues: CASSLVPSGGQETQYF.